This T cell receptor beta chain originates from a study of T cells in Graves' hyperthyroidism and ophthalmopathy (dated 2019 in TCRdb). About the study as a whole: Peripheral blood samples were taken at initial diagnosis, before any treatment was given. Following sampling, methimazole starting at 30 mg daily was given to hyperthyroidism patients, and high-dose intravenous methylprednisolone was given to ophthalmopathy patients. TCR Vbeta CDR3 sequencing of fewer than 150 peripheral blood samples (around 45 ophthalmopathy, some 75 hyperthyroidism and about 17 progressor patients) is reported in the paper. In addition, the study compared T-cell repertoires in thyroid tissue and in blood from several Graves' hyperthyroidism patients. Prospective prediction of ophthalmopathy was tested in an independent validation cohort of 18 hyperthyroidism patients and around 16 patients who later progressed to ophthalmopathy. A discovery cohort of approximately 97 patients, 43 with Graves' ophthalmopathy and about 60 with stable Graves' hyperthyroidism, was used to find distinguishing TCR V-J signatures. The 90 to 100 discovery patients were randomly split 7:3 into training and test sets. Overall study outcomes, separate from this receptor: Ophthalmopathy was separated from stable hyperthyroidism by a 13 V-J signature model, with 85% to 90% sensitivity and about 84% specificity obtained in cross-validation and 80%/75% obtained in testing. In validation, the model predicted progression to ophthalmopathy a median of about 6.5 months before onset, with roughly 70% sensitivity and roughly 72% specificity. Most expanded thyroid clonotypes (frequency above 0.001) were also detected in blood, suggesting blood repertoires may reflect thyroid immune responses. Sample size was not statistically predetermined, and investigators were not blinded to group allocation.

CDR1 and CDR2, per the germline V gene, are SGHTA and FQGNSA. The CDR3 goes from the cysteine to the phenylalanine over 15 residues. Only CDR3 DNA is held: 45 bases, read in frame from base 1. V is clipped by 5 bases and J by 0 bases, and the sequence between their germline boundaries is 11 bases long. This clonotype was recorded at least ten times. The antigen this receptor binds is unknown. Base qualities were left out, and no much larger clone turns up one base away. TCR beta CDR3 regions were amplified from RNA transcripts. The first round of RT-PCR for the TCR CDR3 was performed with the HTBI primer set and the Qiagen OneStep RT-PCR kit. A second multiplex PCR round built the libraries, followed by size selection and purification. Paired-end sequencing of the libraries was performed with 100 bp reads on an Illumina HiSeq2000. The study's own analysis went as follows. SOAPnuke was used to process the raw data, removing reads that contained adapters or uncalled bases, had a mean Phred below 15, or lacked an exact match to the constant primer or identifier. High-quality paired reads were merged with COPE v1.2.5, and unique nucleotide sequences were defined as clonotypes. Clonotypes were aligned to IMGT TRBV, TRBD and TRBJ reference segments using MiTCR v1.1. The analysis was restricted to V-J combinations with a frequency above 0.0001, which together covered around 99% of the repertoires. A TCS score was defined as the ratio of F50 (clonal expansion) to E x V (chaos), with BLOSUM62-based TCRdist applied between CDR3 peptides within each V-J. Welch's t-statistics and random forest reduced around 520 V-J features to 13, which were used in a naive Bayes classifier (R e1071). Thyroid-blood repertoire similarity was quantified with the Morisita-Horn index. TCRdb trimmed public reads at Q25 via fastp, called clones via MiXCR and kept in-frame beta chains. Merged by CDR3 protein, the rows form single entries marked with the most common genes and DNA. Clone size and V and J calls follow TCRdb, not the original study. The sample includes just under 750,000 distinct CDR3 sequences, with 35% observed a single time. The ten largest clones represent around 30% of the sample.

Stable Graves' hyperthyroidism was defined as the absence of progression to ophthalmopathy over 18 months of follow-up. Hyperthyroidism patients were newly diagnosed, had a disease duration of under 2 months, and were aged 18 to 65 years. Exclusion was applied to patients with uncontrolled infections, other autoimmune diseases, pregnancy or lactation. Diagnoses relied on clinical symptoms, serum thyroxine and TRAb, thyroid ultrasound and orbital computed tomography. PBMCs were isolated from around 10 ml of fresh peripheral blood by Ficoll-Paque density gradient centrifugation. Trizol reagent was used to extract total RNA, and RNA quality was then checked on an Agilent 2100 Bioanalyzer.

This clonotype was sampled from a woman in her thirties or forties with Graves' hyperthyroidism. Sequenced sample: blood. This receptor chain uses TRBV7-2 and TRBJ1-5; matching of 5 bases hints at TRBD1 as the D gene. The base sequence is TGTGCCAGCAGCGAGGGGCTCCATAGCAATCAGCCCCAGCATTTT. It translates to CASSEGLHSNQPQHF.